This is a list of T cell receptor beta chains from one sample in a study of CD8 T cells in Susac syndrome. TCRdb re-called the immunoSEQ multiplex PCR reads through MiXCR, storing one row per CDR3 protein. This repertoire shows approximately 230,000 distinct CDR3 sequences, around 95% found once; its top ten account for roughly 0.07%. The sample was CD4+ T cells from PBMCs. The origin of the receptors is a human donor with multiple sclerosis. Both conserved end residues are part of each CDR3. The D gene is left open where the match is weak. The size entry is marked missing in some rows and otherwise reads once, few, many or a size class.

CDR3 DNA: TGTGCCAGCAGTTTCAATCCAGGGGTCACTGAAGCTTTCTTT
CDR3 protein: CASSFNPGVTEAFF
D gene: NA
clone size: NA
J gene: TRBJ1-1
V gene: TRBV12-3/TRBV12-4

CDR3 DNA: TGTGCCTGTACGGACAGCCTGAACACTGAAGCTTTCTTT
CDR3 protein: CACTDSLNTEAFF
D gene: NA
clone size: NA
J gene: TRBJ1-1
V gene: TRBV30

CDR3 DNA: TGTGCCAGCAGTCGGACTAGCGGGGGGGCCCTGAATGAGCAGTTCTTC
CDR3 protein: CASSRTSGGALNEQFF
D gene: TRBD2
clone size: NA
J gene: TRBJ2-1
V gene: TRBV6-1

CDR3 DNA: TGTGCCAGCAGTGAATTACGACTAGCTACAACCCAAGAGACCCAGTACTTC
CDR3 protein: CASSELRLATTQETQYF
D gene: TRBD2
clone size: NA
J gene: TRBJ2-5
V gene: TRBV6-1

CDR3 DNA: TGTGCCCAGAACGTCGGGCCCAACTCTGGGGCCAACGTCCTGACTTTC
CDR3 protein: CAQNVGPNSGANVLTF
D gene: NA
clone size: NA
J gene: TRBJ2-6
V gene: TRBV30

CDR3 DNA: TGTGCCAGCAGTGGCACGGCAGGGGGGAACACCGGGGAGCTGTTTTTT
CDR3 protein: CASSGTAGGNTGELFF
D gene: TRBD1
clone size: NA
J gene: TRBJ2-2
V gene: TRBV6-4

CDR3 DNA: TGTGCCAGCAGCGTAGACGGGTTACGCTGGAGCTCCTACAATGAGCAGTTCTTC
CDR3 protein: CASSVDGLRWSSYNEQFF
D gene: NA
clone size: NA
J gene: TRBJ2-1
V gene: TRBV9

CDR3 DNA: TGCAGTGCTAGACCGCTAGGGCCAGGGGCTAGAGCTAACTATGGCTACACCTTC
CDR3 protein: CSARPLGPGARANYGYTF
D gene: NA
clone size: NA
J gene: TRBJ1-2
V gene: TRBV20-1

CDR3 DNA: TGTGCCAACAGCCCCACAGGGGAAAATCAGCCCCAGCATTTT
CDR3 protein: CANSPTGENQPQHF
D gene: TRBD1
clone size: once
J gene: TRBJ1-5
V gene: TRBV3-1

CDR3 DNA: TGCAGTGCTAGAGGTGGGCACAGGGCGTACGAGCAGTACTTC
CDR3 protein: CSARGGHRAYEQYF
D gene: NA
clone size: NA
J gene: TRBJ2-7
V gene: TRBV20-1

CDR3 DNA: TGTGCCAGCTCCAGGACGGAGCAGTACTTC
CDR3 protein: CASSRTEQYF
D gene: NA
clone size: NA
J gene: TRBJ2-7
V gene: TRBV6-2/TRBV6-3

CDR3 DNA: TGTGCCAGCACCGAGGACAGTTATAATTCACCCCTCCACTTT
CDR3 protein: CASTEDSYNSPLHF
D gene: NA
clone size: NA
J gene: TRBJ1-6
V gene: TRBV12-3/TRBV12-4

CDR3 DNA: TGTGCCAGCAGCTTGGAATTGGGGACCAATGAAAAACTGTTTTTT
CDR3 protein: CASSLELGTNEKLFF
D gene: NA
clone size: NA
J gene: TRBJ1-4
V gene: TRBV5-4

CDR3 DNA: TGTGCCAGCAGTTACCAGACAGGGAAACAGTACTTC
CDR3 protein: CASSYQTGKQYF
D gene: TRBD1
clone size: NA
J gene: TRBJ2-7
V gene: TRBV6-5

CDR3 DNA: TGTGCCAGCAGCCCAGGGACAGGGGGCAACATTCAGTACTTC
CDR3 protein: CASSPGTGGNIQYF
D gene: TRBD1
clone size: NA
J gene: TRBJ2-4
V gene: TRBV7-9

CDR3 DNA: TGCGCCAGCAGCGAGGGGGTTATCAACGAGCAGTACTTC
CDR3 protein: CASSEGVINEQYF
D gene: NA
clone size: NA
J gene: TRBJ2-7
V gene: TRBV5-1

CDR3 DNA: TGCAGTGCCAACTTTGGACAGGGAAGATCGGGTAATGAAAAACTGTTTTTT
CDR3 protein: CSANFGQGRSGNEKLFF
D gene: TRBD1
clone size: NA
J gene: TRBJ1-4
V gene: TRBV20-1

CDR3 DNA: TGTGCCAGCAGCGCCTTGGCAGGGGTTGGTGGAAACACCATATATTTT
CDR3 protein: CASSALAGVGGNTIYF
D gene: NA
clone size: once
J gene: TRBJ1-3
V gene: TRBV7-2

CDR3 DNA: TGTGCCAGCAGCCAAGATACTAGCTGGGAGACCCAGTACTTC
CDR3 protein: CASSQDTSWETQYF
D gene: NA
clone size: NA
J gene: TRBJ2-5
V gene: TRBV3-1

CDR3 DNA: TGTGCCAGCAGTGAATATATTCCTGGACAGGGAGGGAGCATTCAGTACTTC
CDR3 protein: CASSEYIPGQGGSIQYF
D gene: NA
clone size: NA
J gene: TRBJ2-4
V gene: TRBV25-1

CDR3 DNA: TGCAGTGCCCAGACGGGCCATGGGGATACGCAGTATTTT
CDR3 protein: CSAQTGHGDTQYF
D gene: NA
clone size: once
J gene: TRBJ2-3
V gene: TRBV20-1

CDR3 DNA: TGTGCCAGCAGTTATTCCATACAGGGGTACGAGCAGTACTTC
CDR3 protein: CASSYSIQGYEQYF
D gene: TRBD1
clone size: NA
J gene: TRBJ2-7
V gene: TRBV6-5

CDR3 DNA: TGCGCCAGCAGCCAAGGGGCGTCGGCAGATACGCAGTATTTT
CDR3 protein: CASSQGASADTQYF
D gene: NA
clone size: NA
J gene: TRBJ2-3
V gene: TRBV4-1

CDR3 DNA: TGTGCCAGCAGTCAGCCGGGACAGGGTACCACAGATACGCAGTATTTT
CDR3 protein: CASSQPGQGTTDTQYF
D gene: TRBD1
clone size: NA
J gene: TRBJ2-3
V gene: TRBV12-3/TRBV12-4

CDR3 DNA: TGTGCCAGCAGCGAGCCGGGACTAGCGGGAGGCGAGACCCAGTACTTC
CDR3 protein: CASSEPGLAGGETQYF
D gene: TRBD2
clone size: NA
J gene: TRBJ2-5
V gene: TRBV5-6

CDR3 DNA: TGTGCCAGCAGTGCGGCCGGGACCGGCTATGGCTACACCTTC
CDR3 protein: CASSAAGTGYGYTF
D gene: NA
clone size: NA
J gene: TRBJ1-2
V gene: TRBV27

CDR3 DNA: TGTGCCAGCAGCGTAGAGGACGGACCGAACACTGAAGCTTTCTTT
CDR3 protein: CASSVEDGPNTEAFF
D gene: NA
clone size: NA
J gene: TRBJ1-1
V gene: TRBV9

CDR3 DNA: TGTGCCTGGAGTGTTGGCGGGGCCAACGTCCTGACTTTC
CDR3 protein: CAWSVGGANVLTF
D gene: NA
clone size: NA
J gene: TRBJ2-6
V gene: TRBV30

CDR3 DNA: TGTGCCAGCAGATCAGGGGAGACTGGGGCCAACGTCCTGATTTTC
CDR3 protein: CASRSGETGANVLIF
D gene: NA
clone size: NA
J gene: TRBJ2-6
V gene: TRBV5-6

CDR3 DNA: TGTGCCAGCAGTGAAAGGACTGGGCGGGAGCAGTACTTC
CDR3 protein: CASSERTGREQYF
D gene: NA
clone size: NA
J gene: TRBJ2-7
V gene: TRBV2

CDR3 DNA: TGCAGTGCTAGGGGTTCCAAGGGGGCGAGCAATCAGCCCCAGCATTTT
CDR3 protein: CSARGSKGASNQPQHF
D gene: TRBD1
clone size: NA
J gene: TRBJ1-5
V gene: TRBV20-1

CDR3 DNA: TGCGCCAGCAGCTTAACGGGACAGCCAAGTGAAAAACTGTTTTTT
CDR3 protein: CASSLTGQPSEKLFF
D gene: TRBD1
clone size: NA
J gene: TRBJ1-4
V gene: TRBV5-1

CDR3 DNA: TGCAGTGCTGGCCGGGCCGGGGGTTCGCACAACACTGAAGCTTTCTTT
CDR3 protein: CSAGRAGGSHNTEAFF
D gene: NA
clone size: NA
J gene: TRBJ1-1
V gene: TRBV20-1

CDR3 DNA: TGCGCCAGCAGCTGGGGGACTAGCGGGACCACCGGGGAGCTGTTTTTT
CDR3 protein: CASSWGTSGTTGELFF
D gene: TRBD2
clone size: NA
J gene: TRBJ2-2
V gene: TRBV5-1

CDR3 DNA: TGCAGTGCTCGCCAGAGGACAGAGGGGGTTTATAGCAATCAGCCCCAGCATTTT
CDR3 protein: CSARQRTEGVYSNQPQHF
D gene: NA
clone size: NA
J gene: TRBJ1-5
V gene: TRBV20-1

CDR3 DNA: TGTGCCAGCAGTGACCCCGGACAGCAAGAGACCCAGTACTTC
CDR3 protein: CASSDPGQQETQYF
D gene: NA
clone size: NA
J gene: TRBJ2-5
V gene: TRBV25-1

CDR3 DNA: TGCAGTGCTAGAGATCCGGGTCGGGAAAAACTGTTTTTT
CDR3 protein: CSARDPGREKLFF
D gene: NA
clone size: NA
J gene: TRBJ1-4
V gene: TRBV20-1

CDR3 DNA: TGCGCCAGCAGCACCGGGACAGGGGATGGCTACACCTTC
CDR3 protein: CASSTGTGDGYTF
D gene: TRBD1
clone size: NA
J gene: TRBJ1-2
V gene: TRBV4-1

CDR3 DNA: TGTGCCAGCAGTGATGGGGTTGGGCAGGGGAATGGCTACACCTTC
CDR3 protein: CASSDGVGQGNGYTF
D gene: NA
clone size: once
J gene: TRBJ1-2
V gene: TRBV2

CDR3 DNA: TGTGCCTGGAGTAGGGGCAGCTACGAGCAGTACTTC
CDR3 protein: CAWSRGSYEQYF
D gene: NA
clone size: NA
J gene: TRBJ2-7
V gene: TRBV30

CDR3 DNA: TGTGCCAGCAGTGAAGCGGGGCGGCGGGACGGATATGAGCAGTTCTTC
CDR3 protein: CASSEAGRRDGYEQFF
D gene: NA
clone size: once
J gene: TRBJ2-1
V gene: TRBV2

CDR3 DNA: TGCAGCGCCTTAATGCTCGGTGTACGGGATGAGCAGTTCTTC
CDR3 protein: CSALMLGVRDEQFF
D gene: NA
clone size: NA
J gene: TRBJ2-1
V gene: TRBV29-1

CDR3 DNA: TGTGCCAGCAGCTCCGGGGGTTGGCTCCAAGAGACCCAGTACTTC
CDR3 protein: CASSSGGWLQETQYF
D gene: NA
clone size: NA
J gene: TRBJ2-5
V gene: TRBV6-2/TRBV6-3

CDR3 DNA: TGTGCCAGTATTCTGGGGCAGAACACTGAAGCTTTCTTT
CDR3 protein: CASILGQNTEAFF
D gene: NA
clone size: once
J gene: TRBJ1-1
V gene: TRBV19

CDR3 DNA: TGCGCCAGCAGCTTGGTTGAGCTAGCGGGAGTTAGTAATGAGCAGTTCTTC
CDR3 protein: CASSLVELAGVSNEQFF
D gene: TRBD2
clone size: NA
J gene: TRBJ2-1
V gene: TRBV5-1

CDR3 DNA: TGTGCCAGCAGCCAAGACCCCCCCGGCAGCGGGTCCTACAATGAGCAGTTCTTC
CDR3 protein: CASSQDPPGSGSYNEQFF
D gene: NA
clone size: NA
J gene: TRBJ2-1
V gene: TRBV4-2

CDR3 DNA: TGTGCCAGCAGCTTGGAACCAGGGCGCGGCTACACCTTC
CDR3 protein: CASSLEPGRGYTF
D gene: NA
clone size: NA
J gene: TRBJ1-2
V gene: TRBV5-4

CDR3 DNA: TGTGCCAGCAGCCCCGAAGGGGGGCGCACCGGGGAGCTGTTTTTT
CDR3 protein: CASSPEGGRTGELFF
D gene: NA
clone size: NA
J gene: TRBJ2-2
V gene: TRBV5-4

CDR3 DNA: TGTGCCAGCTCCCCCAGCGGCTCTGGGGCCAACGTCCTGACTTTC
CDR3 protein: CASSPSGSGANVLTF
D gene: NA
clone size: NA
J gene: TRBJ2-6
V gene: TRBV18

CDR3 DNA: TGCGCCAGCAGCTTGAGGCCGGACCACACAGATACGCAGTATTTT
CDR3 protein: CASSLRPDHTDTQYF
D gene: NA
clone size: NA
J gene: TRBJ2-3
V gene: TRBV5-1

CDR3 DNA: TGTGCCAGCAGCCAACGGACAGGGAGTATCGCTGAAGCTTTCTTT
CDR3 protein: CASSQRTGSIAEAFF
D gene: TRBD1
clone size: NA
J gene: TRBJ1-1
V gene: TRBV3-1

CDR3 DNA: TGTGCCACCAGTGACCAGGGACAGGCCACAGATACGCAGTATTTT
CDR3 protein: CATSDQGQATDTQYF
D gene: TRBD1
clone size: NA
J gene: TRBJ2-3
V gene: TRBV24-1

CDR3 DNA: TGTGCCAGCAGCGAAAAAGAATCCAGGGGGCGTAGAGAGACCCAGTACTTC
CDR3 protein: CASSEKESRGRRETQYF
D gene: TRBD1
clone size: NA
J gene: TRBJ2-5
V gene: TRBV9

CDR3 DNA: TGTGCCAGCAGTGAAATGGGGGGACGGAGCAATCAGCCCCAGCATTTT
CDR3 protein: CASSEMGGRSNQPQHF
D gene: NA
clone size: NA
J gene: TRBJ1-5
V gene: TRBV2

CDR3 DNA: TGTGCCAGCAGTTTCACAGGAGGGTCGGGCAATCAGCCCCAGCATTTT
CDR3 protein: CASSFTGGSGNQPQHF
D gene: NA
clone size: NA
J gene: TRBJ1-5
V gene: TRBV12-3/TRBV12-4

CDR3 DNA: TGTGCCAGCCACGCCGGGACAGGGGACCTCACTGAAGCTTTCTTT
CDR3 protein: CASHAGTGDLTEAFF
D gene: NA
clone size: NA
J gene: TRBJ1-1
V gene: TRBV21-1

CDR3 DNA: TGTGCCAGCAGCGGACAGGGGAACTACGAGCAGTACTTC
CDR3 protein: CASSGQGNYEQYF
D gene: TRBD1
clone size: few
J gene: TRBJ2-7
V gene: TRBV3-1

CDR3 DNA: TGTGCCACCAGCAGAGATGGAGGCGGGCCGAAGGCTGAAGCTTTCTTT
CDR3 protein: CATSRDGGGPKAEAFF
D gene: NA
clone size: NA
J gene: TRBJ1-1
V gene: TRBV15

CDR3 DNA: TGTGCCAGCGCAGGTGAGCGAGGCGGCTACACCTTC
CDR3 protein: CASAGERGGYTF
D gene: NA
clone size: NA
J gene: TRBJ1-2
V gene: TRBV28